Below are 24 T cell receptor beta chains sequenced from a single sample in a study of human T cells and chemical hapten exposure. Time point meaning: patch test 3, about 24 weeks after DPC sensitization. As for treatment: therapeutic diphenylcyclopropenone sensitization with weekly scalp DPC. From whole blood left unfractionated, total RNA was extracted. In TCRdb, the RACE reads were re-called with MiXCR into one record per CDR3 protein. The table records around 40,000 distinct CDR3 sequences, more than 9.5% of them present only once. The material sequenced was whole blood, taken in connection with sensitization to the hapten diphenylcyclopropenone (DPC). The receptor set was obtained from a woman aged 40 to 55 with alopecia areata. Some clones in this sample may be carry-over from other donors' samples.

This clonotype was found many times. The chain couples TRBV6-6 to TRBJ2-7; D ambiguous. V lost 3 bases, J lost 3 bases, and 6 bases lay in between. Germline loops: CDR1 MNHNY, CDR2 SVGAGI (reference sequence). The CDR3 length is 12 residues. The CDR3 reads CASSYVDYEQYF. DNA of the CDR3: TGTGCCAGCAGTTATGTTGACTACGAGCAGTACTTC.

The chain links TRBV28 to TRBJ2-1, with TRBD2 matching over 13 bases. J was trimmed by 2 bases and V by 5 bases; bases with no gene match: 6. The germline V gene has CDR1 MDHEN and CDR2 SYDVKM. The CDR3 runs to 17 residues. In DNA form, the CDR3 reads TGTGCCAGCAGTCCCAGGACTAGCGGGAGTCCCTACAATGAGCAGTTCTTC. Translation gives CASSPRTSGSPYNEQFF. The full variable domain, its missing parts supplied by reference TRBV28 and TRBJ2-1, is DVKVTQSSRYLVKRTGEKVFLECVQDMDHENMFWYRQDPGLGLRLIYFSYDVKMKEKGDIPEGYSVSREKKERFSLILESASTNQTSMYLCASSPRTSGSPYNEQFFGPGTRLTVL.

The chain links TRBV11-3 to TRBJ2-2; TRBD2 might be the D (6 bases). Germline V lookup: CDR1 SGHNT, CDR2 YENEEA. V was cut by 1 base and J by 7 bases, with 7 bases left in between. This CDR3 contains 13 residues. In nucleotides, the CDR3 is TGTGCCAGCAGCTTAGCGGGGGTCGGGGAGCTGTTTTTT. This encodes CASSLAGVGELFF.

The rearrangement uses TRBV28 and TRBJ2-1; a possible D gene is TRBD2 (5 bases). Germline lookup yields CDR1 MDHEN and CDR2 SYDVKM. The ends were cut back, 3 bases at V and 8 bases at J, with 20 bases in the middle. This CDR3 has 16 residues. CDR3 nucleotides: TGTGCCAGCAGTTTGTCAGCGGCGGGCCTTCCCCATGAGCAGTTCTTC. Translated: CASSLSAAGLPHEQFF.

The V and J genes are TRBV4-3 and TRBJ1-5; the D is unclear. Trimming removed 0 bases at V and 5 bases at J, with 8 bases between. The CDR3 has 14 residues. CDR1 is LGHNA and CDR2 is YSLEER in the germline V gene. The CDR3 is CASSQEATDQPQHF. In DNA, the CDR3 is TGCGCCAGCAGCCAAGAAGCCACGGATCAGCCCCAGCATTTT.

This clonotype has just a few counts. This chain uses TRBV6-5 with TRBJ1-1; D is ambiguous. Looked up from germline, CDR1 is MNHEY and CDR2 is SVGAGI. The V end lost 2 bases, the J end lost 4 bases, and 8 bases lay between the germline ends. The CDR3 is 13 amino acids. CDR3 in DNA: TGTGCCAGCAGTTACAGCGGATCCACTGAAGCTTTCTTT. It encodes CASSYSGSTEAFF.

This chain connects TRBV5-1 to TRBJ2-4; 10 bases fit TRBD1. Germline V lookup: CDR1 SGHRS, CDR2 YFSETQ. J was trimmed by 4 bases and V by 4 bases; bases with no gene match: 11. The CDR3 spans 17 residues. The CDR3 DNA reads as TGCGCCAGCAGCAACAGACCAGGACAGGGGGTAAAAAACATTCAGTACTTC. Translation: CASSNRPGQGVKNIQYF.

The chain is built from TRBV28 and TRBJ2-1, with D maybe TRBD2 (5 bases). The germline V gene encodes CDR1 MDHEN and CDR2 SYDVKM. This CDR3 comprises 15 residues. V lost 7 bases, J lost 4 bases, and 17 bases lay in between. The CDR3 region is CASIRRPGGYNEQFF. For the CDR3, the DNA is TGTGCCAGCATACGAAGACCGGGCGGGTACAATGAGCAGTTCTTC.

This clonotype was picked up a small number of times. V usage is TRBV7-2 and J usage is TRBJ2-5; weak D call: TRBD2 (6 bases). The CDR3 loop spans 13 amino acids. Trimming removed 4 bases from V and 4 bases from J, with 10 bases in between. Germline assignment: CDR1 SGHTA and CDR2 FQGNSA. The CDR3 loop reads CASSWGLRETQYF. In nucleotides, the CDR3 is TGTGCCAGCAGCTGGGGACTGCGAGAGACCCAGTACTTC.

The chain has TRBV5-1 and TRBJ2-3, with unresolved D. The CDR3 length is 14 residues. V was pared by 2 bases and J by 6 bases, with 13 bases between. The germline CDR1 and CDR2 sequences are SGHRS and YFSETQ. In DNA form, the CDR3 reads TGCGCCAGCAGCTTTCAGGCCGGAATGGATACGCAGTATTTT. It translates to CASSFQAGMDTQYF.

This clonotype was observed a handful of times. This sequence joins TRBV28 and TRBJ2-4; D is perhaps TRBD2 (6 bases). Germline V gene lookup returns CDR1 MDHEN and CDR2 SYDVKM. The CDR3 contains 15 residues. V was shortened by 1 base and J by 8 bases, with 15 bases between the two germline ends. CDR3 sequence: CASSLYSGVLDIQYF. CDR3 DNA: TGTGCCAGCAGTTTATATTCGGGAGTGCTAGACATTCAGTACTTC. Using reference TRBV28 and TRBJ2-4 for the parts outside the CDR3, the full variable domain is DVKVTQSSRYLVKRTGEKVFLECVQDMDHENMFWYRQDPGLGLRLIYFSYDVKMKEKGDIPEGYSVSREKKERFSLILESASTNQTSMYLCASSLYSGVLDIQYFGAGTRLSVL.

This clonotype was observed a single time. V and J are TRBV12-3 or TRBV12-4 and TRBJ2-7; 8 bases align to TRBD1. The CDR3 is made up of 14 amino acids. V lost 5 bases, J lost 3 bases, and 6 bases stayed unmatched. DNA of the CDR3: TGTGCCAGCAGTGCGACAGGGGAGGTCTACGAGCAGTACTTC. Translating it yields CASSATGEVYEQYF.

This clonotype has a handful of counts. V gene TRBV28 combines with J gene TRBJ2-1; TRBD2 aligns across 7 bases. The CDR3 loop spans 16 amino acids. V trimming: 4 bases; J trimming: 5 bases; junction bases outside the gene matches: 11. Germline lookup yields CDR1 MDHEN and CDR2 SYDVKM. The CDR3 DNA reads as TGTGCCAGCAGTTCCCTGAAGCGGGGAGTAGACAATGAGCAGTTCTTC. This gives the protein CASSSLKRGVDNEQFF.

About this clonotype itself: Possible read error: a much larger clone is one base away. The rearrangement links TRBV25-1 to TRBJ2-7; D remains unclear. Germline V lookup: CDR1 MGHDK, CDR2 SYGVNS. The CDR3 consists of 10 residues. Trimming stripped 8 bases from V and 3 bases from J, with 5 bases between. CDR3 DNA: TGTGCCAGCGGGGACTACGAGCAGTACTTC. It translates to CASGDYEQYF.

This clonotype was recorded a few times. The chain combines TRBV7-9 with TRBJ2-4; TRBD2 aligns across 7 bases. The germline V gene encodes CDR1 SEHNR and CDR2 FQNEAQ (reference sequence). Trimming at V came to 5 bases and at J to 5 bases, leaving 9 bases not matched to a gene. The CDR3 loop spans 15 amino acids. For the CDR3, the DNA is TGTGCCAGCAGCCCCTTGGGAGGGGTGCAAAACATTCAGTACTTC. This translates into CASSPLGGVQNIQYF.

At least ten counts were recorded for this clonotype. The CDR3 DNA is TGTGCCAGCAGCTCAACTCGAGGCGCTTTCTTT. It codes for CASSSTRGAFF. The rearrangement joins TRBV3-1 to TRBJ1-1; D is unresolved. Per germline, CDR1 LGHDT and CDR2 YNNKEL (reference sequence). V was cut by 5 bases and J by 11 bases, with 12 bases left in between. The CDR3 is made up of 11 amino acids.

This clonotype was found a few times. The chain links TRBV30 to TRBJ1-5; TRBD1 might be the D (5 bases). Germline assignment: CDR1 GTSNPN and CDR2 SVGIG (reference sequence). The CDR3 sequence is 17 residues long. With 0 bases removed from V and 2 bases from J, the gap between germline ends came to 17 bases. CDR3 residues: CAWSVPQGRARNQPQHF. In DNA form, the CDR3 reads TGTGCCTGGAGTGTACCCCAAGGCAGGGCCCGCAATCAGCCCCAGCATTTT.

The sample holds a few counts of this clonotype. The chain is built from TRBV27 and TRBJ2-1; D is unresolved. V dropped 3 bases and J dropped 6 bases, with 9 bases sitting between them. CDR1 and CDR2 (germline): MNHEY, SMNVEV (reference sequence). The CDR3 covers 13 residues. In nucleotides, the CDR3 is TGTGCCAGCAGTTTCTATCTCCTCAATGAGCAGTTCTTC. It codes for CASSFYLLNEQFF.

This clonotype was detected only a few times. J is TRBJ1-1 and V is TRBV28; D call uncertain. From germline, CDR1 is MDHEN and CDR2 SYDVKM. CDR3 length: 12 residues. The V gene lost 8 bases and the J gene lost 0 bases, with 7 bases spanning the gap. CDR3 bases: TGTGCCAGCTCCCTAATGAACACTGAAGCTTTCTTT. Its translation is CASSLMNTEAFF.

V and J are TRBV29-1 and TRBJ1-1; no definite D call. The CDR3 is 12 amino acids. Germline CDR1 reads SQVTM; CDR2 reads ANQGSEA. Trimming removed 8 bases at V and 2 bases at J, with 12 bases between. The CDR3 loop is CSSQRINTEAFF. CDR3 DNA sequence: TGCAGCTCCCAGCGGATAAACACTGAAGCTTTCTTT.

The V gene is TRBV6-5, the J gene TRBJ2-1; TRBD2 matches at 10 bases. The CDR3 contains 17 residues. Germline V lookup: CDR1 MNHEY, CDR2 SVGAGI. The ends lost 2 bases at V and 8 bases at J; junction bases unmatched: 12. The DNA for the CDR3 is TGTGCCAGCAGTTACCGAGCTGGGACTAGCGTCCTCCATGAGCAGTTCTTC. Translated, it gives CASSYRAGTSVLHEQFF.

At least ten counts were recorded for this clonotype. The chain links TRBV7-8 to TRBJ2-5; a weak D match, TRBD2 (6 bases). CDR1 SGHVS and CDR2 FQNEAQ come from the germline V gene. The CDR3 has 16 residues. V lost 3 bases, J lost 1 base, and 15 bases lay in between. The CDR3 here is CASSLSLGSGQETQYF. The CDR3, as DNA: TGTGCCAGCAGCTTGTCCCTCGGGAGCGGCCAAGAGACCCAGTACTTC. The variable domain in full, completed from reference TRBV7-8 and TRBJ2-5, reads GAGVSQSPRYKVAKRGQDVALRCDPISGHVSLFWYQQALGQGPEFLTYFQNEAQLDKSGLPSDRFFAERPEGSVSTLKIQRTQQEDSAVYLCASSLSLGSGQETQYFGPGTRLLVL.

The rearrangement links TRBV29-1 to TRBJ2-1; 9 bases agree with TRBD2. Germline V gene sequence: CDR1 SQVTM, CDR2 ANQGSEA. The J segment lost 4 bases and the V segment lost 7 bases, leaving 5 bases of the junction unmatched. The CDR3 is 13 residues long. CDR3 in amino acids: CSAPSGTYNEQFF. Written as DNA, the CDR3 is TGCAGCGCACCTAGCGGGACTTACAATGAGCAGTTCTTC.

The CDR3 region is CASSYFPPLEPGYNEQFF. CDR3 DNA: TGTGCCAGCAGTTACTTCCCGCCTCTAGAACCTGGCTACAATGAGCAGTTCTTC. The chain combines TRBV6-2 or TRBV6-3 with TRBJ2-1; D gene unclear. This CDR3 has 18 amino acids. Trimming cost V 1 base and J 3 bases, with 19 bases left between them. CDR1 is MNHEY and CDR2 is SVGEGT in the germline V gene.